The TCR beta chain described here comes from a study of T-cell memory formation after mild COVID-19. Notes on this clonotype: One end of the junction does not line up with germline, which may come from a read error.

Germline assignment: CDR1 SNHLY and CDR2 FYNNEI. The CDR3 extends over 13 amino acids. 5'RACE primed at constant segments yielded TCR alpha and TCR beta cDNA libraries bearing sample barcodes and UMIs. One entry per CDR3 protein results from TCRdb running MiXCR on the 5' RACE reads. The sample records fewer than 700,000 distinct CDR3 sequences, over 15% being singletons. The sequence came from an adult woman who had mild COVID-19 (a few samples of this study predate the infection). Cell type and time point are not known. The chain is built from TRBV2 and TRBJ2-7; 8 bases match TRBD1. Sequenced material: PBMCs or a T cell subset sorted from them (not recorded which). CDR3 in amino acids: CDSEDRVVYEQYF. As DNA, the CDR3 is TGTGACAGCGAGGACAGGGTGGTGTACGAGCAGTACTTC.